What follows are 5 T cell receptor beta chains derived from one specimen sequenced in a study of Ad26.COV2.S vaccination and SARS-CoV-2 variants. The repertoire was sequenced with immunoSEQ multiplex PCR; TCRdb's copy has only in-frame clones and lacks some. The top ten clones hold 3% to 5% of a sample with 350,000 to 450,000 clones, about 92% of them seen once. This specimen consisted of peripheral blood, obtained after recovery from COVID-19. Every receptor here comes from a human donor who had recovered from COVID-19.

This clone was observed a single time. The chain couples TRBV5-1 to TRBJ2-7; unclear D gene. Germline V gene lookup returns CDR1 SGHRS and CDR2 YFSETQ. CDR3 size: 15 residues. The V end was cut by 4 bases, the J end by 2 bases, with 16 bases between. The DNA for the CDR3 is TGCGCCAGCAGCCCCGGGTTCATGAACACCTACGAGCAGTACTTC. Amino acid sequence: CASSPGFMNTYEQYF.

V gene TRBV6-5 combines with J gene TRBJ2-7; 9 bases agree with TRBD1. With 6 bases clipped from V and 2 bases from J, the junction kept 8 bases outside the gene matches. CDR3 length: 15 amino acids. CDR1 MNHEY and CDR2 SVGAGI come from the germline V gene. The CDR3 DNA is TGTGCCAGCAGCCGCGGACAGGGGTTACCCTACGAGCAGTACTTC. Translated, it gives CASSRGQGLPYEQYF.

This chain uses TRBV25-1 with TRBJ2-5; D unclear. V lost 6 bases and J lost 5, with 13 bases in between. This CDR3 is built from 13 residues. CDR1 and CDR2 (germline): MGHDK, SYGVNS. CDR3 sequence (DNA): TGTGCCAGCAGCGTCCCGGCCAGGGAGACCCAGTACTTC. Translation: CASSVPARETQYF.

As concerns this clone: One junction end does not reproduce the germline sequence, and a read error may be involved. The rearrangement uses TRBV10-1 and TRBJ2-2, with D unclear. CDR3 size: 15 residues. Looked up from germline, CDR1 is WNHNN and CDR2 is SYGVQD (reference sequence). CDR3 in DNA: TGCGTCAGCAGTCGAGAGACATCGAACACCGGGGAGCTGTTTTTT. Translating it yields CVSSRETSNTGELFF.

For this clone: The sample has other DNA sequences that encode this CDR3 too. The chain has TRBV20-1 and TRBJ2-5; either TRBD1 or TRBD2 may fit D (5 bases each). The CDR3 sequence is 11 residues long. V lost 6 bases and J lost 4, with 9 bases in between. The V gene's germline CDR1 is DFQATT and CDR2 SNEGSKA (reference sequence). CDR3 in amino acids: CSAGRGETQYF. The CDR3 coding sequence is TGCAGTGCGGGACGGGGAGAGACCCAGTACTTC.